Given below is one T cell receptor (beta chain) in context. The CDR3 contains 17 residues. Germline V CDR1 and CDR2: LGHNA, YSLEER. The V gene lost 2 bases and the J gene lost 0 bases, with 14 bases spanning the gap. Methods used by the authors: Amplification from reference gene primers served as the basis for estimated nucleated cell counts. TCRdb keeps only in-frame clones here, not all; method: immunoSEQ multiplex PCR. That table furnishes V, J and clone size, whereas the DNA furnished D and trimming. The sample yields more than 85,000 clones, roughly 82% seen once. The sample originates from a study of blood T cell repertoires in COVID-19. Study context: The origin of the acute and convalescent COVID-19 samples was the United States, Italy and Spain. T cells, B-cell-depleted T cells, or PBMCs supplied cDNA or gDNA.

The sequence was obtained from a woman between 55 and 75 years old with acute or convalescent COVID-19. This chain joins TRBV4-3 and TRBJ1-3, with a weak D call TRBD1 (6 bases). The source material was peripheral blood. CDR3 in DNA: TGCGCCAGCAGCCAATCTCGACAGGAATACTCTGGAAACACCATATATTTT. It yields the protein CASSQSRQEYSGNTIYF.